Each of the 24 T cell receptor beta chains below was sequenced from the same sample in a study of cytomegalovirus exposure and HLA in healthy donors. In the PCR, 60 Vbeta and 13 Jbeta primers were used. TCRdb's table, derived via immunoSEQ multiplex PCR, lists solely in-frame clones and lacks some. The sample records 100,000 to 150,000 clones, around 68% being singletons. Source material: PBMCs. These receptors came from a man aged 40-50 years in good health and CMV-seropositive.

CDR3 DNA sequence: TGTGCCACCGCCTGGCCCGAGCAGTACTTC. It specifies CATAWPEQYF. The rearrangement uses TRBV28 and TRBJ2-7; D uncertain. The V and J ends lost 10 bases and 6 bases respectively, with 10 bases between them. The CDR3 runs 10 residues. Germline-derived CDR1 and CDR2 are MDHEN and SYDVKM.

V gene TRBV7-2 combines with J gene TRBJ1-5; 8 nucleotides match TRBD1. Per the germline V gene, CDR1 is SGHTA and CDR2 is FQGNSA. The CDR3 covers 16 residues. Unmatched junction bases numbered 7, after V lost 5 bases and J lost 1 base. The CDR3 spells CASSLTGGTSNQPQHF. CDR3 sequence (DNA): TGTGCCAGCAGCCTAACAGGGGGGACGAGCAATCAGCCCCAGCATTTT.

The gene calls are TRBV28 and TRBJ2-2, with D possibly being TRBD2 (6 bases). The germline gives CDR1 MDHEN, CDR2 SYDVKM. Trimming took 8 bases from V and 5 from J, leaving 12 bases between them. The CDR3 totals 13 residues. In nucleotides, the CDR3 is TGTGCCAGCTCGGAGGGGAGAACCGGGGAGCTGTTTTTT. It is translated as CASSEGRTGELFF.

In its sample, this clone was seen a few times. The V gene is TRBV30, the J gene TRBJ2-7; 8 positions match TRBD2. V lost 2 bases and J lost 1; bases outside the gene matches: 10. The CDR3 has 16 amino acids. The germline gives CDR1 GTSNPN, CDR2 SVGIG (reference sequence). In nucleotides, the CDR3 is TGTGCCTGGAGTCCAGGCGGGAGGTCTACTTCCTACGAGCAGTACTTC. Translating it yields CAWSPGGRSTSYEQYF.

This clone has just one count. The V call is TRBV5-1, the J call TRBJ2-3, with TRBD2 matching 9 bases. After removal of 9 bases from V and 3 bases from J, the junction contained 8 bases not matched to a gene. Germline V gene sequence: CDR1 SGHRS, CDR2 YFSETQ. There are 14 residues in the CDR3. CDR3 bases: TGCGCCACCACCCCCGCGGGGGGGACAGATACGCAGTATTTT. Protein sequence: CATTPAGGTDTQYF.

The chain combines TRBV5-1 with TRBJ1-4; 9 nucleotides line up with TRBD1. Germline V lookup: CDR1 SGHRS, CDR2 YFSETQ. Trimming took 0 bases from V and 6 from J; bases not matched to a gene: 3. The CDR3 contains 15 residues. The CDR3 sequence: CASSLEGQGYEKLFF. As DNA, the CDR3 is TGCGCCAGCAGCTTGGAGGGACAGGGTTATGAAAAACTGTTTTTT.

This chain joins TRBV5-4 and TRBJ1-1; D possibly corresponds to TRBD1 (6 bases). Per germline, CDR1 SGHNT and CDR2 YYREEE (reference sequence). The CDR3 is 16 amino acids. V gave up 0 bases and J gave up 1 base, with 13 bases separating them. DNA of the CDR3: TGTGCCAGCAGCTTGGAAGGGGCCAGGGGGAACACTGAAGCTTTCTTT. Protein: CASSLEGARGNTEAFF.

This chain connects TRBV11-3 to TRBJ2-2; 12 nucleotides line up with TRBD2. Germline V gene lookup returns CDR1 SGHNT and CDR2 YENEEA. V lost 5 bases and J lost 6; bases outside the gene matches: 7. CDR3 length equals 16 residues. In DNA form, the CDR3 reads TGTGCCAGCAGCGCCGCGCTAGCGGGAGGGTCCGGGGAGCTGTTTTTT. It encodes CASSAALAGGSGELFF.

The J gene is TRBJ2-7, the V gene TRBV10-3; 8 bases are shared with TRBD1. Germline CDR1 is ENHRY and CDR2 is SYGVKD. The V and J ends lost 6 bases and 0 bases, in that order; junction bases with no gene match: 7. CDR3 size: 15 residues. The CDR3, as DNA: TGTGCCATCAGGCCCGACAGGGGCTACTCCTACGAGCAGTACTTC. This codes for CAIRPDRGYSYEQYF.

This clone was seen just once. J is TRBJ1-2 and V is TRBV5-4; D remains unclear. Trimming left V 4 bases short and J 2 bases short, with 12 bases between. Germline V CDR1 and CDR2: SGHNT, YYREEE (reference sequence). CDR3 length: 14 amino acids. CDR3 sequence (DNA): TGTGCCAGCAGCCGGGAGGGTCGGAACTATGGCTACACCTTC. It translates to CASSREGRNYGYTF.

The rearrangement joins TRBV9 to TRBJ2-3; TRBD2 matches 12 bases. V shed 2 bases, J shed 4 bases, and the junction held 5 bases outside the gene matches. The CDR3 is made up of 16 amino acids. Germline V gives CDR1 SGDLS, CDR2 YYNGEE. The CDR3 spells CASSVHGLAGSDTQYF. The CDR3 nucleotides are TGTGCCAGCAGCGTTCACGGACTAGCGGGATCAGATACGCAGTATTTT.

V gene TRBV30 combines with J gene TRBJ2-7; TRBD1 agrees at 8 bases. The CDR3 covers 13 residues. Germline-derived CDR1 and CDR2 are GTSNPN and SVGIG (reference sequence). The V and J ends lost 3 bases and 4 bases, in that order; junction bases with no gene match: 5. The CDR3 loop is CAWSRQGKYEQYF. The CDR3 nucleotides are TGTGCCTGGAGCAGACAGGGGAAGTACGAGCAGTACTTC. Complete variable domain (other parts from reference TRBV30 and TRBJ2-7): SQTIHQWPATLVQPVGSPLSLECTVEGTSNPNLYWYRQAAGRGLQLLFYSVGIGQISSEVPQNLSASRPQDRQFILSSKKLLLSDSGFYLCAWSRQGKYEQYFGPGTRLTVT.

The chain links TRBV9 to TRBJ1-4; the D is unclear. This CDR3 has 15 residues. Trimming removed 4 bases at V and 2 bases at J, with 12 bases between. Germline loops: CDR1 SGDLS, CDR2 YYNGEE. The chain's CDR3 is CASSSLGGTNEKLFF. In DNA form, the CDR3 reads TGTGCCAGCAGCTCCCTGGGAGGCACTAATGAAAAACTGTTTTTT.

This clone showed up just a few times. The chain links TRBV28 to TRBJ2-1, with D unresolved. Trimming took 2 bases from V and 6 from J, leaving 5 bases between them. Per the germline V gene, CDR1 is MDHEN and CDR2 is SYDVKM. The CDR3 is 12 residues long. The CDR3 loop is CASSLIGNEQFF. The CDR3 DNA is TGTGCCAGCAGTTTAATCGGCAATGAGCAGTTCTTC.

The chain joins TRBV4-2 to TRBJ1-1; no definite D call. V lost 0 bases to trimming and J lost 1 base, with 6 bases between them. Germline values: CDR1 LGHNA, CDR2 YNFKEQ. The CDR3 loop spans 14 amino acids. The CDR3 nucleotides read TGTGCCAGCAGCCAAGAGCCGGGGAACACTGAAGCTTTCTTT. Translated: CASSQEPGNTEAFF.

This clone was observed once. The V call is TRBV5-8, the J call TRBJ2-7; 7 bases align to TRBD2. V lost 2 bases to trimming and J lost 6 bases; unmatched junction nucleotides: 17. Per the germline V gene, CDR1 is SGHTS and CDR2 is YDEGEE. CDR3 size: 17 residues. Here the CDR3 reads CASSFGGSLYPGGEQYF. For the CDR3, the DNA is TGTGCCAGCAGCTTTGGAGGGAGTCTCTACCCGGGGGGCGAGCAGTACTTC.

CDR3 sequence reads: CASSPAGLAGGNEQFF. For the CDR3, the DNA is TGTGCCAGCAGCCCGGCCGGGCTAGCGGGGGGCAATGAGCAGTTCTTC. This rearrangement joins TRBV7-3 to TRBJ2-1; 11 bases map to TRBD2. CDR1 is SGHTA, CDR2 FQGTGA, per germline. V lost 5 bases to trimming and J lost 6 bases; unmatched junction nucleotides: 9. The CDR3 loop spans 16 amino acids.

The rearrangement links TRBV19 to TRBJ1-1; D is undetermined. CDR1 is LNHDA and CDR2 is SQIVND in the germline V gene (reference sequence). Deletions cut 2 bases from V and 12 bases from J, with 13 bases between. The CDR3 is made up of 12 amino acids. CDR3: CASSINSVPTFF. DNA of the CDR3: TGTGCCAGTAGTATAAATTCAGTCCCGACTTTCTTT.

V usage is TRBV10-2 and J usage is TRBJ1-3; D is unresolved. The CDR3 is 15 amino acids. The germline gives CDR1 WSHSY, CDR2 SAAADI. Trimming cost V 3 bases and J 0 bases, with 9 bases left between them. The CDR3: CASSETASSGNTIYF. In DNA form, the CDR3 reads TGCGCCAGCAGTGAAACAGCAAGCTCTGGAAACACCATATATTTT.

J is TRBJ2-2 and V is TRBV9; 7 nucleotides line up with TRBD1. Germline CDR1 and CDR2: SGDLS and YYNGEE. The CDR3 extends over 15 amino acids. Unmatched junction bases numbered 10, after V lost 4 bases and J lost 7 bases. The CDR3 coding sequence is TGTGCCAGCAGCCCCGGGACAGCTAATGGCGGGGAGCTGTTTTTT. Protein: CASSPGTANGGELFF.

This chain joins TRBV6-4 and TRBJ1-5; 7 bases fit TRBD1. Germline V gene data show CDR1 as MRHNA and CDR2 as SNTAGT. The CDR3 consists of 13 residues. The V segment lost 2 bases and the J segment 11 bases; nucleotides outside the gene matches: 6. CDR3 coding DNA: TGTGCCAGCAGTGACGACAGACAGGGAGCCCAGCATTTT. It codes for CASSDDRQGAQHF.

This clone has more than one count but fewer than ten. The chain recombines TRBV21-1 with TRBJ2-2; the table gives TRBD2 as D, unverified against the DNA. TRBV21-1 is termed a pseudogene. The CDR3 is 19 amino acids. DNA for the CDR3: TGTGCCAGCAGCGAACCGGGACTAGCGGGGCCCCCGAACACCGGGGAGCTGTTTTTT. Amino acids: CASSEPGLAGPPNTGELFF.

The gene calls are TRBV2 and TRBJ2-7, with TRBD1 as a possible D gene (5 bases). V was cut by 6 bases and J by 0 bases, with 12 bases left in between. Looked up from germline, CDR1 is SNHLY and CDR2 is FYNNEI. This CDR3 comprises 14 residues. CDR3 bases: TGTGCCAGCAGGGACACAGCCACCTCCTACGAGCAGTACTTC. This encodes CASRDTATSYEQYF.

V and J are TRBV19 and TRBJ2-7; tentatively, D is TRBD1 (6 bases). Germline V gene lookup returns CDR1 LNHDA and CDR2 SQIVND (reference sequence). V lost 6 bases, J lost 0 bases, and 12 bases lay in between. CDR3 size: 14 residues. CDR3 sequence reads: CASRPGTNSYEQYF. DNA of the CDR3: TGTGCCAGTAGACCCGGGACAAACTCCTACGAGCAGTACTTC.